This TCR beta chain was recorded in a study of cytomegalovirus exposure and HLA in healthy donors. Primers: 60 Vbeta forward and 13 Jbeta reverse. TCRdb keeps only in-frame clones here, not all; method: immunoSEQ multiplex PCR. The sample lists 80,000 to 130,000 clones, 84% occurring once. Trimming shortened V by 5 bases and J by 3 bases, and 11 bases separated the two germline ends. CDR1 is SEHNR and CDR2 is FQNEAQ in the germline V gene (reference sequence). The CDR3 sequence is 14 residues long. J is TRBJ1-5 and V is TRBV7-9; a weak D match, TRBD1 (6 bases). The source of this sequence is a woman in her late teens or twenties in good health and CMV-seronegative. The sequenced sample consisted of PBMCs. Here the CDR3 reads CASSTTGNNQPQHF. The CDR3 nucleotides read TGTGCCAGCAGCACCACAGGGAACAATCAGCCCCAGCATTTT.